This T cell receptor (beta chain) was found in a study of shared clonotypes between healthy human individuals. Study details: Per-donor plates numbered three CD4 naive, three CD4 memory, two CD8 naive and one CD8 memory.

As regards this clone: Its antigen remains unidentified.

V lost 4 bases to trimming and J lost 5 bases, with 17 bases between them. The germline V gene has CDR1 MGHRA and CDR2 YSYEKL. This CDR3 comprises 16 residues. Findings of the study overall: Rarefaction indicated that sorted-subset sequencing remained incomplete although depth was large.

In the study's own analysis: Quality scores were absent from the junction-only immunoSEQ sequences, so filtering differed. Libraries were prepared by immunoSEQ multiplex PCR; TCRdb keeps only in-frame clonotypes and omits some of them. That table supplies the V and J calls and clone size; D and trimming were determined from the DNA. This table holds more than 2 million clones, roughly 94% found once. The sample comprised naive CD4+ T cells sorted from blood. The subset was: CD45RA+ positively selected. V gene TRBV4-1 combines with J gene TRBJ2-2; maybe TRBD1 (6 bases). This sequence originates from a man between 18 and 29 years old in good health. CDR3 protein: CASSLDRDIGTGELFF. The DNA of the CDR3 is TGCGCCAGCAGCCTGGACCGGGACATCGGGACCGGGGAGCTGTTTTTT.